This T cell receptor (beta chain) derives from a study of T-cell memory formation after mild COVID-19. This clonotype was counted a few times. TCRdb reanalysed the 5' RACE reads using MiXCR and keeps one entry per CDR3 protein. The table shows 550,000 to 700,000 distinct CDR3 sequences, with 17% occurring only once. The CDR3 totals 13 residues. V was clipped by 5 bases and J by 6 bases, with 14 bases between them. Germline V gene data show CDR1 as SEHNR and CDR2 as FQNEAQ (reference sequence). This TCR was sampled from an adult woman who had mild COVID-19 (a few samples of this study predate the infection). Cell type and time point are not known. Specimen: PBMCs or a T cell subset sorted from them (not recorded which). V usage is TRBV7-9 and J usage is TRBJ2-7; D is uncertain. Written as DNA, the CDR3 is TGTGCCAGCAGCCCGCCGACTCAATCCGAGCAGTACTTC. This encodes CASSPPTQSEQYF. The variable domain in full, completed from reference TRBV7-9 and TRBJ2-7, reads DTGVSQNPRHKITKRGQNVTFRCDPISEHNRLYWYRQTLGQGPEFLTYFQNEAQLEKSRLLSDRFSAERPKGSFSTLEIQRTEQGDSAMYLCASSPPTQSEQYFGPGTRLTVT.